The 11 T cell receptor beta chains below come from one sample, sequenced in a study of beta chain features in type 1 diabetes. What was sequenced were expressed TCRB transcripts, since all of the isolated RNA had been reverse transcribed. Assay used: immunoSEQ multiplex PCR; TCRdb lists only in-frame clones, some missing. The sample yields over 100,000 clones, roughly 43% seen once. The sequencing input was stem cell memory CD4+ T cells from blood. The source is a woman aged 18-29 years in good health.

This clone was observed a few times. The chain couples TRBV25-1 to TRBJ2-1, with 8 nucleotides matching TRBD1. The ends lost 3 bases at V and 9 bases at J; junction bases unmatched: 7. Germline loops: CDR1 MGHDK, CDR2 SYGVNS. CDR3 length: 14 residues. The CDR3, as DNA: TGTGCCAGCAGTGAGCTGCAGGGGGCAGGTGAGCAGTTCTTC. Translated, it gives CASSELQGAGEQFF.

The gene calls are TRBV5-1 and TRBJ2-3; unclear D gene. In germline, CDR1 is SGHRS, CDR2 YFSETQ. The CDR3 sequence is 14 residues long. Trimming left V 0 bases short and J 1 base short, with 6 bases between. CDR3 in amino acids: CASSLDSGTDTQYF. CDR3 coding DNA: TGCGCCAGCAGCTTGGATTCGGGCACAGATACGCAGTATTTT.

The chain links TRBV7-2 to TRBJ1-3; D is unresolved. Germline values: CDR1 SGHTA, CDR2 FQGNSA. This CDR3 region has 17 residues. V was shortened by 5 bases and J by 0 bases, with 17 bases between the two germline ends. CDR3: CASSPIWGGISGNTIYF. The CDR3, as DNA: TGTGCCAGCAGCCCCATTTGGGGAGGGATCTCTGGAAACACCATATATTTT.

This clone has only a few counts. V and J are TRBV30 and TRBJ2-1, with D possibly TRBD1 on 5 matching bases. In germline, CDR1 is GTSNPN, CDR2 SVGIG (reference sequence). Trimming cost V 6 bases and J 0 bases, with 15 bases left between them. The CDR3 totals 15 residues. The CDR3 is CACRNRLYSYNEQFF. The CDR3 coding sequence is TGTGCCTGTAGAAACAGGTTATACTCCTACAATGAGCAGTTCTTC.

The V gene is TRBV5-1, the J gene TRBJ1-4; TRBD1 matches at 8 bases. The germline V gene has CDR1 SGHRS and CDR2 YFSETQ. After removal of 4 bases from V and 5 bases from J, the junction contained 13 bases not matched to a gene. The CDR3 is 17 amino acids. The CDR3 nucleotides read TGCGCCAGCAGCCTTGGACCAAAGGACAGGGTGAATGAAAAACTGTTTTTT. Its protein is CASSLGPKDRVNEKLFF. Supplemented by reference TRBV5-1 and TRBJ1-4, the full variable domain reads KAGVTQTPRYLIKTRGQQVTLSCSPISGHRSVSWYQQTPGQGLQFLFEYFSETQRNKGNFPGRFSGRQFSNSRSEMNVSTLELGDSALYLCASSLGPKDRVNEKLFFGSGTQLSVL.

This clone was counted between two and nine times. This rearrangement joins TRBV5-1 to TRBJ2-7; a weak D match, TRBD1 (6 bases). The V gene's germline CDR1 is SGHRS and CDR2 YFSETQ. Trimming stripped 4 bases from V and 5 bases from J, with 13 bases between. The CDR3 extends over 13 amino acids. In DNA, the CDR3 is TGCGCCAGCAGCGTACTACAGGGTCACGAGCAGTACTTC. Translating gives CASSVLQGHEQYF.

The chain has TRBV5-1 and TRBJ2-5, with D possibly matching TRBD2 (5 bases). The CDR3 extends over 16 amino acids. V lost 1 base and J lost 5, with 18 bases in between. CDR1 is SGHRS, CDR2 YFSETQ, per germline. The CDR3: CASSLRNPRGWETQYF. CDR3 DNA: TGCGCCAGCAGCTTGAGAAATCCTCGGGGATGGGAGACCCAGTACTTC.

The chain joins TRBV29-1 to TRBJ2-5, with 8 positions matching TRBD2. The junction had 11 bases not matched to a gene; V was cut back by 4 bases and J by 4 bases. The germline gives CDR1 SQVTM, CDR2 ANQGSEA. The CDR3 sequence is 15 residues long. CDR3 sequence: CSVGYSGRARETQYF. DNA of the CDR3: TGCAGCGTTGGTTACTCCGGGAGGGCCAGAGAGACCCAGTACTTC. The whole variable domain, remainder taken from reference TRBV29-1 and TRBJ2-5, is SAVISQKPSRDICQRGTSLTIQCQVDSQVTMMFWYRQQPGQSLTLIATANQGSEATYESGFVIDKFPISRPNLTFSTLTVSNMSPEDSSIYLCSVGYSGRARETQYFGPGTRLLVL.

The chain recombines TRBV5-1 with TRBJ1-1; D is ambiguous. Germline values: CDR1 SGHRS, CDR2 YFSETQ. Trimming took off 3 bases at V and 4 bases at J, with 13 bases between the two ends. The CDR3 has 14 residues. CDR3 in DNA: TGCGCCAGCAGCTCACGGACTGGTATCACTGAAGCTTTCTTT. Translating gives CASSSRTGITEAFF.

CDR3 coding DNA: TGTGCCAGCTCAGAGGGGACAGGTACCGACGAGCAGTACTTC. As protein: CASSEGTGTDEQYF. The J gene is TRBJ2-7, the V gene TRBV18, with TRBD1 matching over 8 bases. J gave up 5 bases and V 5 bases, and 8 bases lay outside the gene matches. Germline V CDR1 and CDR2: KGHSH, LQKENI. This CDR3 has 14 residues.

This rearrangement joins TRBV11-1 to TRBJ2-7, with D possibly TRBD2 on 5 matching bases. V lost 5 bases and J 3 bases, leaving 11 bases between the germline ends. This CDR3 comprises 13 residues. The V gene's germline CDR1 is SGHAT and CDR2 FQDESV (reference sequence). CDR3 residues: CASSRAENYEQYF. The CDR3 nucleotides are TGTGCCAGCAGCAGAGCGGAAAACTACGAGCAGTACTTC.